The next 19 T cell receptor beta chains were all read from a single sample in a study of T cells in Graves' hyperthyroidism and ophthalmopathy. Researchers amplified the TCR beta CDR3 regions from RNA transcripts. When the TCR CDR3 underwent first-round RT-PCR, the HTBI primer set was used. TCRdb ran MiXCR on the multiplex PCR reads and lists one entry per CDR3 protein. There are 530,000 or so distinct CDR3 sequences in the sample; approximately 17% occur only once, and 17% lies in the top ten. Sequences were obtained from blood. The receptors were sampled from a woman younger than 30 with Graves' ophthalmopathy.

V gene TRBV5-5 combines with J gene TRBJ2-5; 8 nucleotides align to TRBD2. Germline-derived CDR1 and CDR2 are SGHKS and YYEKEE (reference sequence). The CDR3 length is 15 residues. V dropped 3 bases and J dropped 5; count of bases not matched to a gene: 9. CDR3 sequence: CASSYRGGREETQYF. CDR3 DNA: TGTGCCAGCAGCTACCGGGGGGGGAGGGAGGAGACCCAGTACTTC.

This chain links TRBV19 with TRBJ2-2, with TRBD1 identical over 9 bases. The CDR3 length is 16 residues. Germline V gene lookup returns CDR1 LNHDA and CDR2 SQIVND (reference sequence). The V gene end was trimmed by 8 bases and the J gene end by 5 bases; junction bases not matched to a gene: 12. The CDR3 reads CASLQGAWIRTGELFF. CDR3 nucleotides: TGTGCCAGTCTACAGGGGGCATGGATAAGGACCGGGGAGCTGTTTTTT.

In DNA, the CDR3 is TGCGCCAGCAGCTTGCCCTACACCGACGGGGAGCTGTTTTTT. It yields the protein CASSLPYTDGELFF. The chain couples TRBV5-1 to TRBJ2-2, with unresolved D. Germline-derived CDR1 and CDR2 are SGHRS and YFSETQ. Trimming removed 1 base from V and 7 bases from J, with 11 bases in between. This CDR3 has 14 residues.

The rearrangement links TRBV14 to TRBJ1-1, with D perhaps matching TRBD1 (6 bases). The germline CDR1 and CDR2 sequences are SGHDN and FVKESK. Trimming pared 4 bases from V and 4 bases from J, leaving 16 bases between. The CDR3 is 15 amino acids. The chain's CDR3 is CASSPVGGLFTEAFF. CDR3 sequence (DNA): TGTGCCAGCAGCCCAGTAGGGGGATTATTCACTGAAGCTTTCTTT.

CDR3 residues: CSARVPKRVAGGQDTQYF. The DNA of the CDR3 is TGCAGTGCTAGAGTCCCCAAACGAGTAGCGGGGGGGCAGGATACGCAGTATTTT. The chain links TRBV20-1 to TRBJ2-3; 11 nucleotides align to TRBD2. Germline V gives CDR1 DFQATT, CDR2 SNEGSKA (reference sequence). There are 18 residues in the CDR3. Trimming took 1 base from V and 6 from J; bases not matched to a gene: 15.

This clonotype has ten or more counts. The J gene is TRBJ1-2, the V gene TRBV2; TRBD1 matches at 7 bases. CDR3 length: 13 residues. J gave up 3 bases and V 7 bases, and 5 bases lay outside the gene matches. The germline gives CDR1 SNHLY, CDR2 FYNNEI. This CDR3 is CASTQQGYYGYTF. The CDR3 DNA reads as TGTGCCAGCACCCAACAGGGGTACTATGGCTACACCTTC.

This rearrangement joins TRBV7-2 to TRBJ2-3, with TRBD2 as a possible D gene (5 bases). Per the germline V gene, CDR1 is SGHTA and CDR2 is FQGNSA. The germline V and J ends were trimmed by 5 bases and 0 bases, with 18 bases remaining between them. The CDR3 is made up of 17 amino acids. This CDR3 reads CASSQDFAGKSTDTQYF. The CDR3 DNA reads TGTGCCAGCAGCCAAGATTTCGCCGGGAAAAGCACAGATACGCAGTATTTT.

This clonotype was counted only a few times. The genes are TRBV14 and TRBJ2-2; D not certain. CDR3 length: 16 residues. From germline, CDR1 is SGHDN and CDR2 FVKESK. The germline V and J ends were trimmed by 4 bases and 0 bases, with 12 bases remaining between them. DNA of the CDR3: TGTGCCAGCAGCCTGCGGCGGAACGCGAACACCGGGGAGCTGTTTTTT. The encoded protein is CASSLRRNANTGELFF. Full variable domain (outside the CDR3, taken from reference TRBV14 and TRBJ2-2): EAGVTQFPSHSVIEKGQTVTLRCDPISGHDNLYWYRRVMGKEIKFLLHFVKESKQDESGMPNNRFLAERTGGTYSTLKVQPAELEDSGVYFCASSLRRNANTGELFFGEGSRLTVL.

Many counts were recorded for this clonotype. The chain is built from TRBV28 and TRBJ1-5; D gene ambiguous. The CDR3 is 15 amino acids. Trimming left V 4 bases short and J 0 bases short, with 10 bases between. Per germline, CDR1 MDHEN and CDR2 SYDVKM. The CDR3 DNA follows: TGTGCCAGCAGTTCTGTAACATATAGCAATCAGCCCCAGCATTTT. This encodes CASSSVTYSNQPQHF.

This clonotype was seen ten or more times. The chain employs TRBV29-1 and TRBJ2-1; D might be TRBD2 (6 bases). The ends were cut back, 3 bases at V and 3 bases at J, with 9 bases in the middle. The CDR3 is made up of 13 amino acids. Germline values: CDR1 SQVTM, CDR2 ANQGSEA. DNA of the CDR3: TGCAGCGTTGACGGGACTGACTACAATGAGCAGTTCTTC. It encodes CSVDGTDYNEQFF.

The V gene is TRBV4-1, the J gene TRBJ1-3; D possibly corresponds to TRBD1 (5 bases). This CDR3 has 15 residues. Germline CDR1 and CDR2: MGHRA and YSYEKL. V was trimmed by 1 base and J by 4 bases, leaving 11 bases between them. The CDR3 protein is CASSQGPGTGNTIYF. The CDR3 nucleotides are TGCGCCAGCAGCCAAGGACCCGGGACGGGAAACACCATATATTTT.

The table lists this clonotype with many counts. This chain joins TRBV30 and TRBJ2-1; D not certain. V was pared by 4 bases and J by 5 bases, with 6 bases between. The germline V gene encodes CDR1 GTSNPN and CDR2 SVGIG (reference sequence). The CDR3 extends over 11 amino acids. CDR3 DNA sequence: TGTGCCTGGATAAATAACAATGAGCAGTTCTTC. It codes for CAWINNNEQFF. Drawing the rest from reference TRBV30 and TRBJ2-1, the complete variable domain is SQTIHQWPATLVQPVGSPLSLECTVEGTSNPNLYWYRQAAGRGLQLLFYSVGIGQISSEVPQNLSASRPQDRQFILSSKKLLLSDSGFYLCAWINNNEQFFGPGTRLTVL.

This clonotype was seen at least ten times. V gene TRBV3-1 combines with J gene TRBJ1-4, with a tentative D call TRBD1 (6 bases). The length of the CDR3 is 15 residues. Germline values: CDR1 LGHDT, CDR2 YNNKEL (reference sequence). Trimming pared 4 bases from V and 5 bases from J, leaving 14 bases between. The CDR3 nucleotides read TGTGCCAGCAGCCCGACAGGTTCTAAAAATGAAAAACTGTTTTTT. Translation: CASSPTGSKNEKLFF.

This chain connects TRBV3-1 to TRBJ2-1; 13 bases match TRBD2. Germline loops: CDR1 LGHDT, CDR2 YNNKEL (reference sequence). V was clipped by 4 bases and J by 7 bases; unmatched bases: 16. There are 19 residues in the CDR3. The CDR3 sequence: CASSRGLAGAFSKPNEQFF. CDR3 nucleotide sequence: TGTGCCAGCAGCCGAGGACTAGCGGGGGCCTTCTCGAAGCCGAATGAGCAGTTCTTC.

The CDR3 spells CSAHLSQETQYF. The DNA for the CDR3 is TGCAGCGCCCACCTATCTCAAGAGACCCAGTACTTC. V is TRBV29-1 and J is TRBJ2-5, with D unclear. Trimming shortened V by 7 bases and J by 2 bases, and 11 bases separated the two germline ends. The CDR3 consists of 12 residues. Germline V gives CDR1 SQVTM, CDR2 ANQGSEA.

This clonotype was counted ten times or more. The chain carries TRBV12-3 or TRBV12-4 and TRBJ2-3; TRBD2 is a possible D gene (6 bases). Trimming took 0 bases from V and 4 from J, leaving 8 bases between them. The CDR3 runs 14 residues. CDR3 sequence reads: CASSLAGGSDTQYF. For the CDR3, the DNA is TGTGCCAGCAGTTTAGCGGGAGGATCAGATACGCAGTATTTT.

The chain uses TRBV4-3 and TRBJ1-5; D is possibly TRBD1 (6 bases). V gave up 0 bases and J gave up 6 bases, with 9 bases separating them. This CDR3 has 14 amino acids. CDR1 and CDR2 (germline): LGHNA, YSLEER. This chain's CDR3 is CASSQETGLQPQHF. Written as DNA, the CDR3 is TGCGCCAGCAGCCAAGAAACAGGGCTTCAGCCCCAGCATTTT.

This clonotype was observed many times. This chain connects TRBV2 to TRBJ2-5; D is unresolved. Trimming removed 3 bases at V and 4 bases at J, with 6 bases between. The CDR3 sequence is 12 residues long. Germline V gives CDR1 SNHLY, CDR2 FYNNEI. CDR3 in DNA: TGTGCCAGCAGTGAGTACGGAGAGACCCAGTACTTC. Encoded protein: CASSEYGETQYF.

In this sample, this clonotype turned up many times. The J gene is TRBJ1-1, the V gene TRBV6-1; D remains ambiguous. V gave up 1 base and J gave up 1 base, with 7 bases separating them. CDR3 size: 14 residues. The V gene's germline CDR1 is MNHNS and CDR2 SASEGT. The CDR3 protein is CASSEGITNTEAFF. The CDR3 region has the DNA TGTGCCAGCAGTGAAGGGATCACGAACACTGAAGCTTTCTTT.